Described below is a single T cell receptor (beta chain) sequence and its context. Its antigen remains unidentified. Measured with immunoSEQ multiplex PCR; TCRdb has only the in-frame clones, and not every one. The table includes 6,500 to 7,000 clones, over 90% detected once. The V gene's germline CDR1 is MDHEN and CDR2 SYDVKM. V was pared by 6 bases and J by 3 bases, with 12 bases between. The CDR3 has 13 residues. The data were taken from a study of OX40 agonist ivuxolimab in advanced cancers. Points from the study as a whole: Clonal expansion was seen in CD4+ and CD8+ blood T cells by week 6 at 0.1 to 3.0 mg/kg. Partial responders receiving 0.1-3.0 mg/kg showed among the lowest clonal expansion.

The material was CD4+ or CD8+ T cells sorted from blood, obtained in a trial of the OX40 agonist ivuxolimab. The receptor comes from an adult with an advanced solid tumor such as melanoma, head and neck, liver or kidney cancer. This chain connects TRBV28 to TRBJ2-7, with D perhaps matching TRBD2 (7 bases). CDR3 sequence (DNA): TGTGCCAGCAGGGGGGGGGCGAGCTACGAGCAGTACTTC. Its protein product is CASRGGASYEQYF.